Below, 24 T cell receptor beta chains from the same sample are listed, as sequenced in a study of CD8 T cells in ankylosing spondylitis. TCRdb passed the 5' RACE reads through MiXCR, listing each CDR3 protein once. The data contain under 250,000 distinct CDR3 sequences, more than 9% of them seen just once; the ten biggest clones take up roughly 2.5%. Sequencing used blood, either unsorted or a sorted T cell fraction (not recorded which). Every receptor here comes from a male donor with ankylosing spondylitis or in good health (not recorded which).

Ten or more counts support this clonotype. This chain's CDR3 is CAIRMDRETEAFF. The DNA for the CDR3 is TGTGCCATCAGGATGGACAGGGAGACTGAAGCTTTCTTT. The genes are TRBV10-3 and TRBJ1-1; 8 nucleotides align to TRBD1. Germline assignment: CDR1 ENHRY and CDR2 SYGVKD. This CDR3 contains 13 residues. The trim removed 6 bases at V and 5 bases at J, leaving 5 bases unmatched.

For this clonotype: A much larger clone is a single base away; this may be a read error. The chain employs TRBV6-1 and TRBJ2-3; TRBD2 is a possible D gene (5 bases). Trimming shortened V by 5 bases and J by 2 bases, and 17 bases separated the two germline ends. Germline V lookup: CDR1 MNHNS, CDR2 SASEGT. This CDR3 contains 16 residues. CDR3 sequence: CASSKDFYPSTDTQYF. The DNA of the CDR3 is TGTGCCAGCAGTAAGGACTTTTACCCGTCCACAGATACGCAGTATTTT.

The sample holds many counts of this clonotype. This chain uses TRBV4-2 with TRBJ1-5; D might be TRBD1 (6 bases). V lost 5 bases and J 0 bases, leaving 11 bases between the germline ends. The CDR3 is made up of 15 amino acids. Germline CDR1 LGHNA, CDR2 YNFKEQ. CDR3 nucleotide sequence: TGTGCCAGCAGCTCGTCGGGGGCTAGCAATCAGCCCCAGCATTTT. Its translation is CASSSSGASNQPQHF.

A remark on this clonotype: Germline is not matched at one junction end, which may reflect a read error. V gene TRBV5-1 combines with J gene TRBJ2-5, with D possibly being TRBD2 (5 bases). Germline V gene sequence: CDR1 SGHRS, CDR2 YFSETQ. The CDR3 is made up of 13 amino acids. For the CDR3, the DNA is TGCGCCAGCAGCCTAACAGTGGGAGAGGCCCAGTACTTC. Its translation is CASSLTVGEAQYF. Supplemented by reference TRBV5-1 and TRBJ2-5, the full variable domain reads KAGVTQTPRYLIKTRGQQVTLSCSPISGHRSVSWYQQTPGQGLQFLFEYFSETQRNKGNFPGRFSGRQFSNSRSEMNVSTLELGDSALYLCASSLTVGEAQYFGPGTRLLVL.

This clonotype was recorded many times. J is TRBJ1-1 and V is TRBV15; 7 bases are shared with TRBD1. The CDR3 is made up of 15 amino acids. With 0 bases clipped from V and 7 bases from J, the junction kept 8 bases outside the gene matches. The V gene's germline CDR1 is LNHNV and CDR2 YYDKDF (reference sequence). The CDR3 DNA is TGTGCCACCAGCAGAGAATTGGAGGGGGCGAGTGAAGCTTTCTTT. It yields the protein CATSRELEGASEAFF.

This clonotype appeared many times. V gene TRBV3-1 combines with J gene TRBJ2-3; 7 nucleotides line up with TRBD2. CDR1 and CDR2 from the germline V gene are LGHDT and YNNKEL (reference sequence). The CDR3 runs to 14 residues. V was clipped by 0 bases and J by 12 bases; unmatched bases: 9. In DNA form, the CDR3 reads TGTGCCAGCAGCCAAGACCCTAGCGGCCCACGACAGTATTTT. This translates into CASSQDPSGPRQYF.

This clonotype has at least ten counts. V and J are TRBV9 and TRBJ1-1, with TRBD1 as a possible D gene (6 bases). Trimming removed 3 bases at V and 1 base at J, with 16 bases between. CDR3 length: 16 residues. CDR1 is SGDLS, CDR2 YYNGEE, per germline. The DNA of the CDR3 is TGTGCCAGCAGCGACAGGGTGACATCCCCGAACACTGAAGCTTTCTTT. Protein: CASSDRVTSPNTEAFF.

This clonotype was seen only a few times. The chain links TRBV2 to TRBJ2-7; 7 nucleotides agree with TRBD1. V shed 3 bases and J 6 bases; nucleotides not matched to a gene: 5. The CDR3 covers 13 residues. Germline CDR1 reads SNHLY; CDR2 reads FYNNEI. CDR3 region: CASSDDRAREQYF. CDR3 nucleotide sequence: TGTGCCAGCAGTGATGACAGGGCCCGCGAGCAGTACTTC.

This clonotype was seen ten or more times. The chain employs TRBV7-2 and TRBJ1-5; D ambiguous. Trimming shortened V by 3 bases and J by 10 bases, and 10 bases separated the two germline ends. CDR3 length: 12 residues. Germline V gene lookup returns CDR1 SGHTA and CDR2 FQGNSA. CDR3 sequence: CASSLETGPQHF. The CDR3 DNA reads TGTGCCAGCAGCTTGGAAACCGGTCCCCAGCATTTT.

This clonotype showed up many times. The V and J genes are TRBV29-1 and TRBJ2-6; D not certain. CDR3 length: 12 amino acids. The germline CDR1 and CDR2 sequences are SQVTM and ANQGSEA. V lost 6 bases, J lost 0 bases, and 3 bases lay in between. DNA for the CDR3: TGCAGCGTCCGCTCTGGGGCCAACGTCCTGACTTTC. Protein product: CSVRSGANVLTF.

At least ten counts were recorded for this clonotype. The chain joins TRBV10-3 to TRBJ2-3; tentatively, D is TRBD1 or TRBD2 (5 bases each). Trimming shortened V by 6 bases and J by 0 bases, and 13 bases separated the two germline ends. This CDR3 is 15 amino acids long. Germline V lookup: CDR1 ENHRY, CDR2 SYGVKD. CDR3 nucleotide sequence: TGTGCCATCAGATCTTCCGGGGCCAGCACAGATACGCAGTATTTT. It codes for CAIRSSGASTDTQYF.

The table lists this clonotype with a few counts. V usage is TRBV11-2 and J usage is TRBJ2-7; D remains unclear. The length of the CDR3 is 14 residues. The germline CDR1 and CDR2 sequences are SGHAT and FQNNGV. V was clipped by 4 bases and J by 6 bases, with 16 bases between them. The CDR3 sequence is CASSSNRRATEQYF. CDR3 bases: TGTGCCAGCAGCTCAAATCGACGGGCGACCGAGCAGTACTTC.

The J gene is TRBJ1-2, the V gene TRBV5-1; maybe TRBD1 (5 bases). The CDR3 contains 15 residues. Germline V lookup: CDR1 SGHRS, CDR2 YFSETQ. V lost 0 bases to trimming and J lost 8 bases, with 17 bases between them. The CDR3 DNA reads TGCGCCAGCAGCTTGGATGAGGGGCGATCGGGCGGCTACACCTTC. Translating gives CASSLDEGRSGGYTF.

This clonotype has at least ten counts. The V call is TRBV5-1, the J call TRBJ2-5, with 7 bases that match TRBD1. Germline V lookup: CDR1 SGHRS, CDR2 YFSETQ. The V and J ends lost 4 bases and 0 bases, in that order; junction bases with no gene match: 9. The CDR3 sequence is 16 residues long. The CDR3 loop is CASSAATGQYQETQYF. CDR3 coding DNA: TGCGCCAGCAGCGCAGCGACGGGACAGTACCAAGAGACCCAGTACTTC. Full variable domain (rest looked up from reference TRBV5-1 and TRBJ2-5): KAGVTQTPRYLIKTRGQQVTLSCSPISGHRSVSWYQQTPGQGLQFLFEYFSETQRNKGNFPGRFSGRQFSNSRSEMNVSTLELGDSALYLCASSAATGQYQETQYFGPGTRLLVL.

This clonotype was recorded at least ten times. The V and J genes are TRBV2 and TRBJ1-5, with TRBD1 identical over 11 bases. Trimming took 8 bases from V and 7 from J; bases not matched to a gene: 7. Germline V gene data show CDR1 as SNHLY and CDR2 as FYNNEI. CDR3 length equals 14 residues. This CDR3 reads CASGGQGVGQPQHF. The CDR3, as DNA: TGTGCCAGCGGGGGACAGGGGGTAGGGCAGCCCCAGCATTTT.

This clonotype was found many times. The V gene is TRBV5-5, the J gene TRBJ1-4; D is unclear. Trimming took off 1 base at V and 5 bases at J, with 6 bases between the two ends. Looked up from germline, CDR1 is SGHKS and CDR2 is YYEKEE (reference sequence). This CDR3 has 13 residues. CDR3 loop: CASSLQGNEKLFF. In nucleotides, the CDR3 is TGTGCCAGCAGCTTGCAAGGAAATGAAAAACTGTTTTTT. The variable domain in full, with the rest retrieved from reference TRBV5-5 and TRBJ1-4, is DAGVTQSPTHLIKTRGQQVTLRCSPISGHKSVSWYQQVLGQGPQFIFQYYEKEERGRGNFPDRFSARQFPNYSSELNVNALLLGDSALYLCASSLQGNEKLFFGSGTQLSVL.

The rearrangement joins TRBV4-1 to TRBJ2-7, with D perhaps matching TRBD1 or TRBD2 (6 bases each). Per the germline V gene, CDR1 is MGHRA and CDR2 is YSYEKL. V lost 0 bases and J 4 bases, leaving 10 bases between the germline ends. The CDR3 loop spans 14 amino acids. CDR3 nucleotide sequence: TGCGCCAGCAGCCAAGATTCGGGGGCATACGAGCAGTACTTC. Its translation: CASSQDSGAYEQYF.

This clonotype has ten or more counts. The chain uses TRBV5-1 and TRBJ1-6; 7 bases line up with TRBD1. CDR3 length: 15 residues. Per the germline V gene, CDR1 is SGHRS and CDR2 is YFSETQ. V was clipped by 2 bases and J by 5 bases; unmatched bases: 4. CDR3 region: CASSLTGVNNSPLHF. The CDR3, as DNA: TGCGCCAGCAGCTTAACAGGGGTGAATAATTCACCCCTCCACTTT.

This clonotype was seen ten or more times. V is TRBV4-1 and J is TRBJ1-1; the D is unclear. This CDR3 contains 15 residues. The germline V gene encodes CDR1 MGHRA and CDR2 YSYEKL. The ends were cut back, 6 bases at V and 5 bases at J, with 19 bases in the middle. DNA for the CDR3: TGCGCCAGCAGAGTTCGCCTGCAGGAATGGACTGAAGCTTTCTTT. Translated: CASRVRLQEWTEAFF.

This clonotype was recorded a few times. The V call is TRBV27, the J call TRBJ2-7; D call uncertain. Trimming shortened V by 8 bases and J by 3 bases, and 11 bases separated the two germline ends. Germline V gives CDR1 MNHEY, CDR2 SMNVEV (reference sequence). The CDR3 is 12 residues long. The CDR3 region is CASRGGRYEQYF. As DNA, the CDR3 is TGTGCCAGCCGCGGCGGTCGCTACGAGCAGTACTTC.

V and J are TRBV7-9 and TRBJ2-7; unclear D gene. Germline assignment: CDR1 SEHNR and CDR2 FQNEAQ (reference sequence). Trimming pared 0 bases from V and 7 bases from J, leaving 13 bases between. The CDR3 loop spans 14 amino acids. CDR3 in amino acids: CASSLASERWEQYF. The CDR3 DNA reads TGTGCCAGCAGCTTAGCGAGCGAACGGTGGGAGCAGTACTTC.

This rearrangement joins TRBV10-3 to TRBJ2-1; 8 bases agree with TRBD1. V lost 2 bases and J lost 6; bases outside the gene matches: 9. This CDR3 contains 16 residues. Germline lookup yields CDR1 ENHRY and CDR2 SYGVKD. DNA for the CDR3: TGTGCCATCAGTGAGACGAGGACAGGGTATGGCAATGAGCAGTTCTTC. This gives the protein CAISETRTGYGNEQFF.

This chain joins TRBV5-1 and TRBJ2-1; TRBD2 matches 9 bases. Germline CDR1 is SGHRS and CDR2 is YFSETQ. V dropped 1 base and J dropped 4; count of bases not matched to a gene: 6. This CDR3 has 16 residues. The CDR3 DNA reads TGCGCCAGCAGCTTGTGGCTAGCGGGGCAATACAATGAGCAGTTCTTC. This codes for CASSLWLAGQYNEQFF.

The sample holds a few counts of this clonotype. The chain recombines TRBV20-1 with TRBJ1-1; tentative D call: TRBD1 (6 bases). Between the trimmed V and J ends, which lost 3 bases and 8 bases, there was a span of 13 bases. This CDR3 spans 12 amino acids. Germline lookup yields CDR1 DFQATT and CDR2 SNEGSKA (reference sequence). The CDR3 loop reads CSASGQGHEAFF. CDR3 nucleotides: TGCAGTGCTAGTGGGCAGGGGCACGAAGCTTTCTTT.